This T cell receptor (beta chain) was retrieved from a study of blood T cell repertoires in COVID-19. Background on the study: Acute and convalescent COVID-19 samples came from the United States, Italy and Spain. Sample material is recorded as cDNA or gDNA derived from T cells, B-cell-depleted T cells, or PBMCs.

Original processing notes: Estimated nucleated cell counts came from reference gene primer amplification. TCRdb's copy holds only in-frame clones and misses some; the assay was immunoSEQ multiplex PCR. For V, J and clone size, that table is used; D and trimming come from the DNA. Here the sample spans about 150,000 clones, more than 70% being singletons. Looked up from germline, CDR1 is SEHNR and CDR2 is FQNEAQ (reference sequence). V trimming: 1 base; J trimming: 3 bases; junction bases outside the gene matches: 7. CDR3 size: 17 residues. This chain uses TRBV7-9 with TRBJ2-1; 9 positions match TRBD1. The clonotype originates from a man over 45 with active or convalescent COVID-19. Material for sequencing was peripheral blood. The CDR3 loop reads CASSLETGGMVYNEQFF. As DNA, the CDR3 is TGTGCCAGCAGCTTAGAAACAGGGGGCATGGTCTACAATGAGCAGTTCTTC.